This TCR beta chain was obtained from a study of shared clonotypes between healthy human individuals. Germline V gene data show CDR1 as MGHRA and CDR2 as YSYEKL. This CDR3 has 14 amino acids. V lost 5 bases to trimming and J lost 5 bases, with 15 bases between them. Produced via immunoSEQ multiplex PCR; TCRdb's table is partial and in-frame only. The sample yields 550,000 to 700,000 clones, around 73% seen once. Sequencing input: memory CD4+ T cells sorted from blood. Specified subset: CD45RA-negative fraction. This receptor was obtained from a woman younger than 45 in good health. The rearrangement joins TRBV4-1 to TRBJ2-5; D possibly uses TRBD1 or TRBD2 (6 bases each). CDR3 coding DNA: TGCGCCAGCAGCTACAGGGAGGAGGGTGAGACCCAGTACTTC. Amino acids: CASSYREEGETQYF.